This entry features one T cell receptor (beta chain) sequence. The authors ran a second PCR of about 6 to 12 cycles using a sample-barcoded 5' primer and a J-beta primer mix. Every cDNA molecule carried a tag from a template-switch adaptor bearing 12 random nucleotides. TCRdb re-called the 5' RACE reads with MiXCR, one entry per CDR3 protein. The sample has roughly 2 million distinct CDR3 sequences, roughly 49% seen once. This sample is part of a study of blood T cells in healthy people across ages. V lost 5 bases, J lost 1 base, and 20 bases lay in between. Germline V lookup: CDR1 LNHDA, CDR2 SQIVND (reference sequence). The CDR3 is 17 residues long.

The sequence derives from a middle-aged woman in good health. The chain links TRBV19 to TRBJ2-5; the D is unclear. Sequenced: blood. CDR3 DNA: TGTGCCAGTAGTCCACGACTCTTAACCTCCTTCCAAGAGACCCAGTACTTC. Protein product: CASSPRLLTSFQETQYF.